Shown below are 10 T cell receptor beta chains from a single sample sequenced in a study of blood T cells in healthy people across ages. Sample-barcoded 5' priming and a J-beta primer mix drove a second PCR of roughly 7 to 11 cycles. In TCRdb, the 5' RACE reads were re-called with MiXCR into one record per CDR3 protein. This table holds about 940,000 distinct CDR3 sequences, 45% to 50% found once. Specimen: blood. The receptors were gathered from a man aged 30 to 45 in good health.

V is TRBV29-1 and J is TRBJ2-7; D not certain. This CDR3 spans 12 amino acids. Germline CDR1 and CDR2: SQVTM and ANQGSEA. CDR3 residues: CRVGNSYKEQYF. The CDR3 region has the DNA TGCAGGGTGGGGAATTCCTACAAGGAGCAGTACTTC.

The J gene is TRBJ2-7, the V gene TRBV28; 9 nucleotides match TRBD2. Looked up from germline, CDR1 is MDHEN and CDR2 is SYDVKM. The trim removed 4 bases at V and 2 bases at J, leaving 9 bases unmatched. CDR3 length: 16 amino acids. The CDR3 nucleotides read TGTGCCAGCAGTTCTGGTGGGCTAGCGGGGACCTACGAGCAGTACTTC. This sequence encodes CASSSGGLAGTYEQYF.

The chain links TRBV12-3 or TRBV12-4 to TRBJ2-7, with unresolved D. V gave up 6 bases and J gave up 3 bases, with 12 bases separating them. This CDR3 has 13 residues. CDR3 in DNA: TGTGCCAGCAGCACGACGGATCTCTACGAGCAGTACTTC. This codes for CASSTTDLYEQYF.

Of note for this clonotype: Its ends do not fully match the called genes, so a read error is possible. The chain combines TRBV20-1 with TRBJ1-2; D perhaps matches TRBD1 (5 bases). Germline-derived CDR1 and CDR2 are DFQATT and SNEGSKA (reference sequence). The CDR3 has 13 residues. In DNA form, the CDR3 reads TGCAGTGCTCTACCGGGGGAGGACTACGGCTACACCTTC. Its translation is CSALPGEDYGYTF.

The rearrangement links TRBV29-1 to TRBJ2-3; TRBD1 might be the D (5 bases). The V end was cut by 1 base, the J end by 2 bases, with 7 bases between. The CDR3 consists of 13 residues. Germline assignment: CDR1 SQVTM and CDR2 ANQGSEA. CDR3 residues: CSVEVQATDTQYF. CDR3 nucleotide sequence: TGCAGCGTTGAAGTACAGGCCACAGATACGCAGTATTTT.

The chain recombines TRBV4-2 with TRBJ2-3; 8 bases align to TRBD2. The ends lost 1 base at V and 4 bases at J; junction bases unmatched: 7. Germline values: CDR1 LGHNA, CDR2 YNFKEQ. The CDR3 extends over 16 amino acids. The CDR3 protein is CASSQASSGLADTQYF. The CDR3 DNA follows: TGTGCCAGCAGCCAAGCTTCTAGCGGGTTGGCAGATACGCAGTATTTT.

This clonotype has a handful of counts. This rearrangement joins TRBV5-1 to TRBJ2-7; 7 bases are shared with TRBD1. V dropped 4 bases and J dropped 7; count of bases not matched to a gene: 14. Looked up from germline, CDR1 is SGHRS and CDR2 is YFSETQ. This CDR3 comprises 15 residues. CDR3 sequence (DNA): TGCGCCAGCAGCCCCGCCGGGACAGCTCAGGGGGAGCAGTACTTC. This encodes CASSPAGTAQGEQYF.

The rearrangement joins TRBV4-3 to TRBJ2-1, with D possibly TRBD1 on 6 matching bases. Germline CDR1 reads LGHNA; CDR2 reads YSLEER. V shed 3 bases and J shed 8 bases, with 17 bases lying between them. This CDR3 has 15 amino acids. For the CDR3, the DNA is TGCGCCAGCAGCCAGATCGGGACATCATACGATGAGCAGTTCTTC. Protein product: CASSQIGTSYDEQFF.

This chain uses TRBV3-1 with TRBJ2-2; tentative D call: TRBD1 (5 bases). Germline assignment: CDR1 LGHDT and CDR2 YNNKEL (reference sequence). The CDR3 is 16 amino acids. Trimming left V 0 bases short and J 2 bases short, with 10 bases between. The CDR3 here is CASSQELGVNTGELFF. The DNA of the CDR3 is TGTGCCAGCAGCCAAGAGTTAGGGGTCAACACCGGGGAGCTGTTTTTT. Full variable domain (remainder filled in from reference TRBV3-1 and TRBJ2-2): DTAVSQTPKYLVTQMGNDKSIKCEQNLGHDTMYWYKQDSKKFLKIMFSYNNKELIINETVPNRFSPKSPDKAHLNLHINSLELGDSAVYFCASSQELGVNTGELFFGEGSRLTVL.

Points on this clonotype: A read error may be the cause here, since a much bigger clone is one base away. This chain uses TRBV12-3 or TRBV12-4 with TRBJ2-5; D tentatively reads TRBD1 or TRBD2 (6 bases each). This CDR3 is 11 amino acids long. Trimming removed 5 bases from V and 12 bases from J, with 13 bases in between. For the CDR3, the DNA is TGTGCCAGCAGTCCGGAGGGGGTTAAGTACTTC. Amino acid sequence: CASSPEGVKYF.